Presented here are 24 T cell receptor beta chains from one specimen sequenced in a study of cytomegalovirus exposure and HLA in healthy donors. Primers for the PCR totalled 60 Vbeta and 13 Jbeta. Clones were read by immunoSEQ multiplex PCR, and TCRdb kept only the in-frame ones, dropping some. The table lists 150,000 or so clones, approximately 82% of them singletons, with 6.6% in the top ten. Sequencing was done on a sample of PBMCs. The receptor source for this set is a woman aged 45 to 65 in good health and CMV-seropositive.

CDR3 bases: TGTGCCAGCAGTGAGGGCGGGCGAACCTACGAGCAGTACTTC. Translating gives CASSEGGRTYEQYF. V and J are TRBV2 and TRBJ2-5; D is perhaps TRBD2 (5 bases). The J call may not be correct, given that the DNA end is closer to TRBJ2-7. The CDR3 covers 14 residues. From germline, CDR1 is SNHLY and CDR2 FYNNEI.

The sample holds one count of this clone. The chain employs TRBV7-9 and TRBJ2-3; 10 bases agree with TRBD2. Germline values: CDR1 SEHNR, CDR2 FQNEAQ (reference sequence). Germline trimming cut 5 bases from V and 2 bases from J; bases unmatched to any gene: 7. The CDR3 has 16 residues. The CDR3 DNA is TGTGCCAGCAGCGATATCAGCGGGGGGGACACAGATACGCAGTATTTT. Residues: CASSDISGGDTDTQYF.

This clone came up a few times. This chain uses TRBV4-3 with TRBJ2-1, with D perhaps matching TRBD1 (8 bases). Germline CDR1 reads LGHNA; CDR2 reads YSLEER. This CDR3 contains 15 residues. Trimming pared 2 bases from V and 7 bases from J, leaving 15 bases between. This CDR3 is CASSQLLQGGNEQFF. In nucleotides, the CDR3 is TGCGCCAGCAGCCAACTTCTACAGGGGGGGAATGAGCAGTTCTTC.

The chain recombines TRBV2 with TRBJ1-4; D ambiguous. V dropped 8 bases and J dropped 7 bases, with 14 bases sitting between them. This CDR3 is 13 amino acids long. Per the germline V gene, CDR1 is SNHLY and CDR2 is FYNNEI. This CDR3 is CASSGRQVEKLFF. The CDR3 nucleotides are TGTGCCAGCTCCGGTAGGCAGGTTGAAAAACTGTTTTTT.

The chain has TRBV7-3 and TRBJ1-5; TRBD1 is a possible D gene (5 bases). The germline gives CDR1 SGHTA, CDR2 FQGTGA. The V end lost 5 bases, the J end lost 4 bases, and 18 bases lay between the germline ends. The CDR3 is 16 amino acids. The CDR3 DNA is TGTGCCAGCAGCCCCGCCAGGGCAGGGTTAAATCAGCCCCAGCATTTT. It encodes CASSPARAGLNQPQHF.

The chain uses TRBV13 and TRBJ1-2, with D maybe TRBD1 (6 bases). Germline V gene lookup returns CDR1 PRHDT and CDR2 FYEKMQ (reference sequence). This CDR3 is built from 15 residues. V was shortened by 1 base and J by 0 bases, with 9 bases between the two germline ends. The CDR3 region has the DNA TGTGCCAGCAGCTTAGCAGGGGCGTCTAACTATGGCTACACCTTC. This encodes CASSLAGASNYGYTF.

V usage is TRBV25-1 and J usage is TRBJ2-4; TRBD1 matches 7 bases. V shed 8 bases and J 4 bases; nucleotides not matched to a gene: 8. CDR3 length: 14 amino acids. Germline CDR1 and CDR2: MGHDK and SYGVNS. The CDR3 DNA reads TGTGCCAGCGGCGAACCGGGACAGAAAAACATTCAGTACTTC. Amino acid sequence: CASGEPGQKNIQYF.

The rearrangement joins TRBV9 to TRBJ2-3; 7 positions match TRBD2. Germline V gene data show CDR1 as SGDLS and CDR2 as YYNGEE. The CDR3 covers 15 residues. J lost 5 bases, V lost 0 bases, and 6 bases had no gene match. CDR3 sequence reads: CASSVGGGAVDTQYF. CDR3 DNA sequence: TGTGCCAGCAGCGTAGGGGGAGGGGCGGTAGATACGCAGTATTTT.

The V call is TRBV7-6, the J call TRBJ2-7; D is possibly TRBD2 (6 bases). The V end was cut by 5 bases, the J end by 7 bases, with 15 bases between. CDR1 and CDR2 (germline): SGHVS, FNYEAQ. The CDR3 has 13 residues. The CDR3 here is CASSLGTGGEQYF. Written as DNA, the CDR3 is TGTGCCAGCAGCCTCGGGACTGGGGGGGAGCAGTACTTC.

The CDR3 protein is CASSIDLPQYSGNTIYF. CDR3 in DNA: TGTGCCAGTAGTATAGATCTCCCGCAGTACTCTGGAAACACCATATATTTT. The rearrangement links TRBV19 to TRBJ1-3; D remains unclear. Germline CDR1 reads LNHDA; CDR2 reads SQIVND (reference sequence). Trimming took off 0 bases at V and 0 bases at J, with 12 bases between the two ends. The CDR3 runs 17 residues.

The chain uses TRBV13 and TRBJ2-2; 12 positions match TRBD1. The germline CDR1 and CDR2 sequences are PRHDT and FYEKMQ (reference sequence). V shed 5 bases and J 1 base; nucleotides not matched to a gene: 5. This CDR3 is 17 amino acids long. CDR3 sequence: CASSPGTGGLNTGELFF. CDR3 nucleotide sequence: TGTGCCAGCAGCCCCGGGACAGGGGGCTTGAACACCGGGGAGCTGTTTTTT.

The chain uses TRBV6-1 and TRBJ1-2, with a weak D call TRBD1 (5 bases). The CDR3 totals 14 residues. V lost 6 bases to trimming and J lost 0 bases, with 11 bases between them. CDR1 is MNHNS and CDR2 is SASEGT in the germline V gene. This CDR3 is CASRRDSPNYGYTF. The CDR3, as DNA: TGTGCCAGCAGAAGGGACTCACCTAACTATGGCTACACCTTC.

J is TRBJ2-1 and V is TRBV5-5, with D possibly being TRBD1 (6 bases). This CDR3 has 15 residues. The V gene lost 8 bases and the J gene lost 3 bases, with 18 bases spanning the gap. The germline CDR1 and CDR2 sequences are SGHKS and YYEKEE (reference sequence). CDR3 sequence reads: CASKTGSDSYNEQFF. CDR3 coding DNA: TGTGCCAGTAAGACAGGCTCCGATAGCTACAATGAGCAGTTCTTC. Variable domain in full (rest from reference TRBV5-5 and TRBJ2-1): DAGVTQSPTHLIKTRGQQVTLRCSPISGHKSVSWYQQVLGQGPQFIFQYYEKEERGRGNFPDRFSARQFPNYSSELNVNALLLGDSALYLCASKTGSDSYNEQFFGPGTRLTVL.

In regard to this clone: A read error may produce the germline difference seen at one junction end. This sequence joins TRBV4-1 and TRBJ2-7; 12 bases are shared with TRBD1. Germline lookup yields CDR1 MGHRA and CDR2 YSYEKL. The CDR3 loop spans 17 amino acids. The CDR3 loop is CASSLVSGTGGAYGQYF. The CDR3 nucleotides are TGCGCCAGCAGCCTAGTTTCCGGGACAGGGGGCGCCTACGGGCAGTACTTC.

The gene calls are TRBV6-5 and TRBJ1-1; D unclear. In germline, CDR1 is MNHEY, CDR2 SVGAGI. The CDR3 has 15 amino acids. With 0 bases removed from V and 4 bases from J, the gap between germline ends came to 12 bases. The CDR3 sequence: CASSYSNWGGTEAFF. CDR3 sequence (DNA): TGTGCCAGCAGTTACTCGAACTGGGGAGGCACTGAAGCTTTCTTT.

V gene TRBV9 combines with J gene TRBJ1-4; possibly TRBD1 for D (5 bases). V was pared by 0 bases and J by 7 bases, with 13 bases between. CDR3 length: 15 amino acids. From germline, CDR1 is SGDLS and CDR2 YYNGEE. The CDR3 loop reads CASSVGGAHGEKLFF. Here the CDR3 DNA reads TGTGCCAGCAGCGTAGGTGGGGCGCATGGTGAAAAACTGTTTTTT.

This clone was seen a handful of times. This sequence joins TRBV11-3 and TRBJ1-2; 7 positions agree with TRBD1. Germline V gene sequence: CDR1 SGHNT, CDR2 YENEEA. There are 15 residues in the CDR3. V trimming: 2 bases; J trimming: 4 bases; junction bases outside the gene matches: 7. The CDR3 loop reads CASSLFGTDPYGYTF. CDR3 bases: TGTGCCAGCAGCTTATTTGGGACAGACCCCTATGGCTACACCTTC. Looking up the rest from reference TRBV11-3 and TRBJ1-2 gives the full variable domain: EAGVVQSPRYKIIEKKQPVAFWCNPISGHNTLYWYLQNLGQGPELLIRYENEEAVDDSQLPKDRFSAERLKGVDSTLKIQPAELGDSAVYLCASSLFGTDPYGYTFGSGTRLTVV.

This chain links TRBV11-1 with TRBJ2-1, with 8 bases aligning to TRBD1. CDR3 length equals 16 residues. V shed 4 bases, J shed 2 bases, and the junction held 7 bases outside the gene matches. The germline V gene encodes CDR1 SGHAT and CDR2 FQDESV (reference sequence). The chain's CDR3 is CASSSQTGGAYNEQFF. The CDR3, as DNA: TGTGCCAGCAGCTCCCAAACAGGGGGTGCCTACAATGAGCAGTTCTTC.

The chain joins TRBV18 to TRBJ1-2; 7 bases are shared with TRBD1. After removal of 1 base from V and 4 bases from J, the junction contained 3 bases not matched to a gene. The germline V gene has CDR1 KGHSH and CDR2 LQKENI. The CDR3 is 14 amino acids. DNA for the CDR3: TGTGCCAGCTCACCACAGGGGGCCCTCTATGGCTACACCTTC. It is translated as CASSPQGALYGYTF.

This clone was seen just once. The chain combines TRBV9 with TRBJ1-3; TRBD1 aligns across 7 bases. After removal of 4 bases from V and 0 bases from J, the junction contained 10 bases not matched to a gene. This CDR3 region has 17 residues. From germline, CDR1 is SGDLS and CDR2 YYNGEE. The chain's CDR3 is CASSIRTGENSGNTIYF. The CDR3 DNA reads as TGTGCCAGCAGCATTCGGACAGGTGAAAACTCTGGAAACACCATATATTTT.

CDR3 bases: TGTGCCAGCAGGGATGGGGGGAGCTCCTACGAGCAGTACTTC. As protein: CASRDGGSSYEQYF. The chain couples TRBV6-1 to TRBJ2-7, with D perhaps matching TRBD2 (6 bases). Germline CDR1 is MNHNS and CDR2 is SASEGT. CDR3 length: 14 amino acids. V lost 6 bases, J lost 0 bases, and 12 bases lay in between.

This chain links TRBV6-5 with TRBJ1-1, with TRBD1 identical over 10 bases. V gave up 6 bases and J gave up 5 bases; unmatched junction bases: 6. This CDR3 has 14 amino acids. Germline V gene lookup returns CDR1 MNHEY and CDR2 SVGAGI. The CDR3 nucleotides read TGTGCCAGCAGCTTGGGACAGGGGCGGACTGAAGCTTTCTTT. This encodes CASSLGQGRTEAFF.

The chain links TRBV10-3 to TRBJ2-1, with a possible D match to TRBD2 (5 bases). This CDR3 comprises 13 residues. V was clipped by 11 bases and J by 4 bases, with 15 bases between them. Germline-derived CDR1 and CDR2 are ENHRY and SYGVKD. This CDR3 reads CAVGPTGYNEQFF. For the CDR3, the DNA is TGTGCCGTTGGGCCCACGGGATACAATGAGCAGTTCTTC.

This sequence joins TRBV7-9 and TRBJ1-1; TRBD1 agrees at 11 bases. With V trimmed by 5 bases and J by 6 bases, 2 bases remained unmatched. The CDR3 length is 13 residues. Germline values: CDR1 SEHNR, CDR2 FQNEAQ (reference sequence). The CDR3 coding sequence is TGTGCCAGCAGCGGACAGGGGGCTTCTGAAGCTTTCTTT. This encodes CASSGQGASEAFF.